The 26 T cell receptor beta chains presented below share a single source sample, sequenced in a study of T cell repertoires in cytomegalovirus infection. TCRdb processed the reads anew with MiXCR; each CDR3 protein has one entry. The sample yields under 350,000 distinct CDR3 sequences, more than 8% seen once. Sequencing was done on a sample of PBMCs. The source is a human donor in good health (CMV status not recorded). Some clones in this sample may be carry-over from other donors' samples.

This clonotype has more than one count but fewer than ten. The chain joins TRBV12-5 to TRBJ2-1; TRBD1 agrees at 8 bases. The germline gives CDR1 LGHNT, CDR2 FRNRAP. The CDR3 is 14 residues long. The trim removed 3 bases at V and 8 bases at J, leaving 6 bases unmatched. The CDR3 region has the DNA TGTGCTAGTGGTTTTCCCGACAGGGGTTATGAGCAGTTCTTC. The encoded protein is CASGFPDRGYEQFF.

This clonotype has a handful of counts. This chain joins TRBV19 and TRBJ1-1; perhaps TRBD1 as D (6 bases). Germline V gives CDR1 LNHDA, CDR2 SQIVND (reference sequence). This CDR3 spans 16 amino acids. V lost 7 bases and J lost 2, with 20 bases in between. CDR3 loop: CASNAVQGISNTEAFF. In DNA form, the CDR3 reads TGTGCCAGTAACGCTGTACAGGGAATATCAAACACTGAAGCTTTCTTT.

This clonotype was seen a few times. This chain joins TRBV12-3 or TRBV12-4 and TRBJ1-2; D call uncertain. There are 12 residues in the CDR3. Trimming removed 7 bases from V and 3 bases from J, with 9 bases in between. CDR3 protein: CASTRKHYGYTF. DNA for the CDR3: TGTGCCAGCACTCGGAAACACTATGGCTACACCTTC.

This chain joins TRBV7-9 and TRBJ2-7, with a tentative D call TRBD2 (5 bases). V was trimmed by 5 bases and J by 4 bases, leaving 18 bases between them. The germline V gene encodes CDR1 SEHNR and CDR2 FQNEAQ (reference sequence). The CDR3 consists of 15 residues. The CDR3 nucleotides read TGTGCCAGCAGCCCCGTAGAAAGGAGGCCATACGAGCAGTACTTC. Protein: CASSPVERRPYEQYF.

This clonotype was seen ten or more times. The rearrangement joins TRBV12-3 or TRBV12-4 to TRBJ1-6; the match to TRBD1 covers 7 bases. This CDR3 is built from 15 residues. Germline trimming cut 3 bases from V and 10 bases from J; bases unmatched to any gene: 9. The CDR3 nucleotides are TGTGCCAGCAGTTTTAAGCAAGTAGGGGGCTCACCCCTCCACTTT. Encoded protein: CASSFKQVGGSPLHF.

There are many counts of this clonotype. The rearrangement links TRBV11-2 to TRBJ2-1, with 8 bases lining up with TRBD2. Germline loops: CDR1 SGHAT, CDR2 FQNNGV. The CDR3 is 16 residues long. V lost 2 bases to trimming and J lost 4 bases; unmatched junction nucleotides: 7. CDR3 sequence: CASSLRLAGIYNEQFF. CDR3 nucleotides: TGTGCCAGCAGCTTACGTCTAGCGGGTATTTACAATGAGCAGTTCTTC.

This clonotype was found a few times. The chain combines TRBV7-2 with TRBJ2-1, with 8 bases lining up with TRBD2. The CDR3 sequence is 18 residues long. Germline V gene lookup returns CDR1 SGHTA and CDR2 FQGNSA. V lost 2 bases and J lost 4; bases outside the gene matches: 13. CDR3 sequence (DNA): TGTGCCAGCAGCTTAAAGGTCCTAGCGGGCGTATTTTACAATGAGCAGTTCTTC. The encoded protein is CASSLKVLAGVFYNEQFF.

This clonotype was counted at least ten times. The V gene is TRBV7-6, the J gene TRBJ2-5; maybe TRBD1 (6 bases). Germline V gives CDR1 SGHVS, CDR2 FNYEAQ. Trimming shortened V by 4 bases and J by 1 base, and 10 bases separated the two germline ends. This CDR3 region has 14 residues. CDR3 bases: TGTGCCAGCAGCTCCGGGACATTCCAAGAGACCCAGTACTTC. Translation gives CASSSGTFQETQYF.

Many counts were recorded for this clonotype. This chain uses TRBV12-3 or TRBV12-4 with TRBJ1-1; D gene ambiguous. Trimming removed 7 bases from V and 10 bases from J, with 22 bases in between. This CDR3 spans 14 amino acids. The CDR3 protein is CASNAAGSSLPAFF. CDR3 nucleotide sequence: TGTGCCAGCAACGCCGCCGGATCTTCACTTCCAGCTTTCTTT.

There are a few counts of this clonotype. V usage is TRBV25-1 and J usage is TRBJ1-2; D is unresolved. The CDR3 runs to 12 residues. Germline assignment: CDR1 MGHDK and CDR2 SYGVNS. V lost 1 base, J lost 2 bases, and 2 bases lay in between. The CDR3 nucleotides are TGTGCCAGCAGTGAATCGAACTATGGCTACACCTTC. Amino acid sequence: CASSESNYGYTF.

The table lists this clonotype with a few counts. The chain uses TRBV7-6 and TRBJ2-1; D remains ambiguous. Per the germline V gene, CDR1 is SGHVS and CDR2 is FNYEAQ. This CDR3 contains 16 residues. The V and J ends lost 5 bases and 6 bases respectively, with 20 bases between them. In DNA, the CDR3 is TGTGCCAGCAGCCTCCCGCTAGAATCCCGCACCAATGAGCAGTTCTTC. The encoded protein is CASSLPLESRTNEQFF.

V is TRBV7-2 and J is TRBJ1-3, with 7 positions matching TRBD1. The CDR3 contains 15 residues. With 5 bases clipped from V and 0 bases from J, the junction kept 4 bases outside the gene matches. Germline CDR1 and CDR2: SGHTA and FQGNSA. The CDR3 is CASSPGGTSGNTIYF. The CDR3 DNA reads as TGTGCCAGCAGCCCAGGGGGGACCTCTGGAAACACCATATATTTT.

J is TRBJ2-2 and V is TRBV20-1; D gene ambiguous. This CDR3 is built from 14 residues. CDR1 DFQATT and CDR2 SNEGSKA come from the germline V gene (reference sequence). Trimming took 0 bases from V and 6 from J, leaving 11 bases between them. The CDR3, as DNA: TGCAGTGCTAGAGATATGGGGTCCCCCGGGGAGCTGTTTTTT. Encoded protein: CSARDMGSPGELFF.

This clonotype was observed a few times. The V call is TRBV18, the J call TRBJ2-1; D may correspond to TRBD1 or TRBD2 (7 bases each). V was trimmed by 1 base and J by 7 bases, leaving 17 bases between them. This CDR3 spans 16 amino acids. Germline loops: CDR1 KGHSH, CDR2 LQKENI. CDR3 sequence: CASSPRVVRGGNEQFF. The CDR3, as DNA: TGTGCCAGCTCACCACGAGTCGTCAGGGGGGGTAATGAGCAGTTCTTC.

In this sample, this clonotype turned up a few times. The CDR3 nucleotides are TGTGCCAGCTCACCACGGGCAGGGGGTGATTCACCCCTCCACTTT. Protein product: CASSPRAGGDSPLHF. The gene calls are TRBV18 and TRBJ1-6, with 7 bases lining up with TRBD1. The V segment lost 1 base and the J segment 8 bases; nucleotides outside the gene matches: 5. In germline, CDR1 is KGHSH, CDR2 LQKENI. The CDR3 is 15 amino acids.

This sequence joins TRBV18 and TRBJ2-1; tentatively, D is TRBD1 or TRBD2 (5 bases each). The V end lost 2 bases, the J end lost 2 bases, and 13 bases lay between the germline ends. CDR3 length: 16 amino acids. Germline V CDR1 and CDR2: KGHSH, LQKENI. Here the CDR3 reads CASSPSWGTTYNEQFF. CDR3 bases: TGTGCCAGCTCACCATCCTGGGGGACCACCTACAATGAGCAGTTCTTC.

The chain uses TRBV28 and TRBJ2-1; 7 bases match TRBD2. J gave up 3 bases and V 2 bases, and 4 bases lay outside the gene matches. CDR3 size: 15 residues. Looked up from germline, CDR1 is MDHEN and CDR2 is SYDVKM. CDR3 region: CASSLRGRVYNEQFF. The CDR3 bases are TGTGCCAGCAGTTTACGCGGGAGAGTCTACAATGAGCAGTTCTTC.

The chain joins TRBV28 to TRBJ2-2, with 8 bases fitting TRBD1. The CDR3 totals 17 residues. CDR1 MDHEN and CDR2 SYDVKM come from the germline V gene. V shed 8 bases and J 1 base; nucleotides not matched to a gene: 12. The CDR3 protein is CASVNRLGTGNTGELFF. The CDR3 nucleotides are TGTGCCAGCGTGAACAGATTAGGGACAGGGAACACCGGGGAGCTGTTTTTT.

The chain has TRBV7-3 and TRBJ1-2; D not certain. The CDR3 is 14 residues long. The V and J ends lost 2 bases and 8 bases respectively, with 15 bases between them. Germline V gives CDR1 SGHTA, CDR2 FQGTGA. Written as DNA, the CDR3 is TGTGCCAGCAGCTTAGGAGCCGGCCGCAGCGGCTACACCTTC. Protein: CASSLGAGRSGYTF.

The chain has TRBV14 and TRBJ2-7, with a possible D match to TRBD2 (5 bases). Between the trimmed V and J ends, which lost 2 bases and 3 bases, there was a span of 14 bases. This CDR3 region has 15 residues. Germline CDR1 SGHDN, CDR2 FVKESK. DNA for the CDR3: TGTGCCAGCAGCCAACAAGCCCGTGGAGGCTACGAGCAGTACTTC. Amino acid sequence: CASSQQARGGYEQYF.

With regard to this clonotype: With a much larger clone just one base away, this may be a read error. The CDR3: CANRQTIGGNTEAFF. The CDR3 bases are TGTGCCAACAGACAAACCATTGGGGGGAACACTGAAGCTTTCTTT. The chain has TRBV28 and TRBJ1-1, with D tentatively TRBD1 (5 bases). Trimming took off 10 bases at V and 1 base at J, with 19 bases between the two ends. This CDR3 contains 15 residues. Germline V gene sequence: CDR1 MDHEN, CDR2 SYDVKM.

This clonotype has a handful of counts. V is TRBV28 and J is TRBJ1-1; 10 positions match TRBD1. The length of the CDR3 is 15 residues. J lost 4 bases, V lost 2 bases, and 4 bases had no gene match. Germline V gives CDR1 MDHEN, CDR2 SYDVKM. The CDR3 region is CASSLDRGQVTEAFF. CDR3 nucleotides: TGTGCCAGCAGTTTAGACAGGGGGCAGGTCACTGAAGCTTTCTTT.

The CDR3 coding sequence is TGTGCCAGCAGCTCAGGGGGCCGAGGATCCGAGCAGTACTTC. As protein: CASSSGGRGSEQYF. The chain carries TRBV11-3 and TRBJ2-7; 8 bases fit TRBD1. CDR1 SGHNT and CDR2 YENEEA come from the germline V gene. The V segment lost 4 bases and the J segment 6 bases; nucleotides outside the gene matches: 8. The CDR3 sequence is 14 residues long.

The chain has TRBV11-3 and TRBJ2-7; D gene uncertain. Germline lookup yields CDR1 SGHNT and CDR2 YENEEA. The CDR3 contains 13 residues. The germline V and J ends were trimmed by 5 bases and 6 bases, with 14 bases remaining between them. The DNA for the CDR3 is TGTGCCAGCAGCCCATCCCTCTCGCGCGAGCAGTACTTC. It is translated as CASSPSLSREQYF.

Many counts were recorded for this clonotype. The CDR3 loop reads CASSLTSAGNQPQHF. The CDR3 nucleotides read TGTGCCAGCAGTTTAACGTCGGCAGGCAATCAGCCCCAGCATTTT. The chain uses TRBV12-3 or TRBV12-4 and TRBJ1-5, with D unclear. This CDR3 has 15 amino acids. V dropped 2 bases and J dropped 2 bases, with 10 bases sitting between them.

Many counts were recorded for this clonotype. This chain uses TRBV4-1 with TRBJ2-1; 11 bases map to TRBD2. This CDR3 comprises 18 residues. Germline lookup yields CDR1 MGHRA and CDR2 YSYEKL. V dropped 4 bases and J dropped 9; count of bases not matched to a gene: 17. CDR3 DNA: TGCGCCAGCAGCCGCCTCCCCGTAGCGGGAGGGCCGAGGAGTGAGCAGTTCTTC. Amino acids: CASSRLPVAGGPRSEQFF.